The entry below describes one T cell receptor beta chain. The antigen is undetermined. The CDR3 is 17 residues long. Per the germline V gene, CDR1 is MNHEY and CDR2 is SVGAGI. Trimming took 5 bases from V and 6 from J, leaving 25 bases between them. The data belong to a study of T cells after yellow fever vaccination. Findings of the study overall: Among primary-vaccination clones, most reappeared after the booster, at approximately 97% for CD4 and roughly 88% for CD8. Clonotype sharing between CD4 and CD8 compartments was small.

Conversion of TCR transcripts into cDNA relied on 5'RACE template switching, which added a universal primer site and UMIs. MiXCR, run by TCRdb on the 5' RACE reads, gives a single entry per CDR3 protein. The table has some 350,000 distinct CDR3 sequences, roughly 4.3% seen once. The J gene is TRBJ1-1, the V gene TRBV6-5; D uncertain. Sequencing was performed on PBMCs, taken 5 days after the yellow fever booster vaccination. This TCR came from a man between 18 and 29 years old who received the YFV17D yellow fever vaccine. The CDR3 reads CASSPPSFRPSRAEAFF. The CDR3, as DNA: TGTGCCAGCAGTCCCCCGTCTTTTCGGCCGTCGAGGGCTGAAGCTTTCTTT.